Listed here are 15 T cell receptor beta chains from one sample, sequenced in a study of cytomegalovirus exposure and HLA in healthy donors. Use of 60 Vbeta and 13 Jbeta primers characterized the PCR. Clones were read by immunoSEQ multiplex PCR, and TCRdb kept only the in-frame ones, dropping some. The sample lists 150,000 to 200,000 clones, approximately 62% occurring once. The sequenced sample consisted of PBMCs. These receptors all come from a man aged 45-65 years in good health and CMV-seronegative.

A few counts support this clone. The chain combines TRBV5-1 with TRBJ2-5; 8 bases match TRBD1. The closer fit of TRBJ2-7 to the DNA end suggests the J call may be wrong. The germline CDR1 and CDR2 sequences are SGHRS and YFSETQ. The length of the CDR3 is 15 residues. Written as DNA, the CDR3 is TGCGCCAGCAGCTTGGTTGGGACAGGCGCTAACGAGCAGTACTTC. This encodes CASSLVGTGANEQYF.

This clone was observed a few times. This chain uses TRBV19 with TRBJ2-2, with TRBD1 identical over 7 bases. The V segment lost 5 bases and the J segment 6 bases; nucleotides outside the gene matches: 9. The CDR3 totals 15 residues. Germline CDR1 LNHDA, CDR2 SQIVND (reference sequence). The CDR3 DNA reads TGTGCCAGTAGTTCCCCGGCCCAGGGGGCCGGGGAGCTGTTTTTT. Protein: CASSSPAQGAGELFF.

The genes are TRBV6-1 and TRBJ1-4; no reliable D call. Germline V gives CDR1 MNHNS, CDR2 SASEGT. CDR3 length: 15 residues. The V end lost 6 bases, the J end lost 3 bases, and 14 bases lay between the germline ends. The CDR3 bases are TGTGCCAGCAGGAACGAGGGCCCAGCTAATGAAAAACTGTTTTTT. Its translation: CASRNEGPANEKLFF.

CDR3 sequence reads: CASSLGPGQGSSGNTIYF. DNA for the CDR3: TGTGCCAGCAGCTTGGGACCGGGACAGGGGAGCTCTGGAAACACCATATATTTT. The chain employs TRBV7-2 and TRBJ1-3, with 10 positions matching TRBD1. Trimming removed 3 bases from V and 0 bases from J; junction bases left unmatched: 8. The CDR3 runs 18 residues. The germline CDR1 and CDR2 sequences are SGHTA and FQGNSA.

The chain combines TRBV14 with TRBJ1-2; D ambiguous. In germline, CDR1 is SGHDN, CDR2 FVKESK. V was clipped by 0 bases and J by 5 bases, with 10 bases between them. This CDR3 has 14 residues. The CDR3 region has the DNA TGTGCCAGCAGCCAAGAACCACTCTGGTATGGCTACACCTTC. As protein: CASSQEPLWYGYTF.

The chain combines TRBV7-2 with TRBJ2-7; TRBD1 matches 7 bases. From germline, CDR1 is SGHTA and CDR2 FQGNSA. The J segment lost 3 bases and the V segment lost 5 bases, leaving 10 bases of the junction unmatched. The CDR3 sequence is 15 residues long. CDR3: CASSPLGQGDYEQYF. For the CDR3, the DNA is TGTGCCAGCAGCCCCCTGGGGCAGGGGGACTACGAGCAGTACTTC.

V and J are TRBV28 and TRBJ1-2; TRBD1 matches 9 bases. Germline trimming cut 4 bases from V and 4 bases from J; bases unmatched to any gene: 7. The CDR3 runs 15 residues. Germline V lookup: CDR1 MDHEN, CDR2 SYDVKM. The CDR3 DNA sequence: TGTGCCAGCAGTTCCCGGGACAGGGTATTCTATGGCTACACCTTC. It specifies CASSSRDRVFYGYTF.

This clone has just a few counts. V usage is TRBV9 and J usage is TRBJ1-1; TRBD1 is a possible D gene (5 bases). Germline CDR1 is SGDLS and CDR2 is YYNGEE. Trimming cost V 3 bases and J 3 bases, with 6 bases left between them. The CDR3 covers 12 residues. CDR3 sequence: CASSARDTEAFF. The CDR3, as DNA: TGTGCCAGCAGCGCCAGGGACACTGAAGCTTTCTTT. The full variable domain, rest sourced from reference TRBV9 and TRBJ1-1, is DSGVTQTPKHLITATGQRVTLRCSPRSGDLSVYWYQQSLDQGLQFLIQYYNGEERAKGNILERFSAQQFPDLHSELNLSSLELGDSALYFCASSARDTEAFFGQGTRLTVV.

The table lists this clone with a count of one. The chain joins TRBV18 to TRBJ1-1; D may be TRBD1 (6 bases). Trimming cost V 3 bases and J 1 base, with 18 bases left between them. CDR1 and CDR2 from the germline V gene are KGHSH and LQKENI. The CDR3 runs 17 residues. CDR3 DNA sequence: TGTGCCAGCTCACCCCGGGGAGTGGGGGGGCGGAACACTGAAGCTTTCTTT. Translated, it gives CASSPRGVGGRNTEAFF. The full variable domain, in which reference TRBV18 and TRBJ1-1 provide the parts outside the CDR3, is NAGVMQNPRHLVRRRGQEARLRCSPMKGHSHVYWYRQLPEEGLKFMVYLQKENIIDESGMPKERFSAEFPKEGPSILRIQQVVRGDSAAYFCASSPRGVGGRNTEAFFGQGTRLTVV.

The chain recombines TRBV7-9 with TRBJ1-5, with a tentative D call TRBD1 (5 bases). V lost 2 bases and J 7 bases, leaving 15 bases between the germline ends. The CDR3 is 15 amino acids. Germline V gene data show CDR1 as SEHNR and CDR2 as FQNEAQ (reference sequence). The CDR3 protein is CASSLSQGNGQPQHF. The DNA of the CDR3 is TGTGCCAGCAGCTTAAGTCAGGGTAACGGGCAGCCCCAGCATTTT.

As regards this clone: Within the sample, other DNA sequences also encode this same CDR3. The chain couples TRBV5-5 to TRBJ1-1, with D perhaps matching TRBD1 (6 bases). Germline loops: CDR1 SGHKS, CDR2 YYEKEE (reference sequence). This CDR3 is built from 13 residues. The V end was cut by 1 base, the J end by 4 bases, with 8 bases between. This chain's CDR3 is CASSLRGGTEAFF. DNA of the CDR3: TGTGCCAGCAGCTTGAGGGGGGGCACTGAAGCTTTCTTT.

The V and J genes are TRBV7-9 and TRBJ1-3, with D possibly matching TRBD1 (5 bases). Germline CDR1 is SEHNR and CDR2 is FQNEAQ (reference sequence). With 2 bases removed from V and 10 bases from J, the gap between germline ends came to 6 bases. The CDR3 is made up of 11 amino acids. The CDR3 spells CASSLQGTIYF. The CDR3 bases are TGTGCCAGCAGCTTACAGGGAACCATATATTTT.

The gene calls are TRBV5-1 and TRBJ2-7; maybe TRBD2 (6 bases). There are 15 residues in the CDR3. The V end lost 1 base, the J end lost 2 bases, and 13 bases lay between the germline ends. Looked up from germline, CDR1 is SGHRS and CDR2 is YFSETQ. CDR3 sequence reads: CASSLSGTGTYEQYF. CDR3 nucleotides: TGCGCCAGCAGCTTGTCCGGGACTGGAACCTACGAGCAGTACTTC.

This clone was counted only a few times. The chain couples TRBV6-5 to TRBJ1-2; the match to TRBD1 covers 7 bases. The CDR3 runs 15 residues. J lost 2 bases, V lost 2 bases, and 5 bases had no gene match. Germline loops: CDR1 MNHEY, CDR2 SVGAGI. This CDR3 is CASSYTMTGNYGYTF. The CDR3 DNA sequence: TGTGCCAGCAGTTACACTATGACAGGGAACTATGGCTACACCTTC.

This chain connects TRBV5-6 to TRBJ2-5; 12 bases agree with TRBD2. The CDR3 sequence is 15 residues long. CDR1 is SGHDT and CDR2 is YYEEEE in the germline V gene. The J segment lost 2 bases and the V segment lost 4 bases, leaving 3 bases of the junction unmatched. CDR3 loop: CASSLAGGPQETQYF. The CDR3 DNA follows: TGTGCCAGCAGCCTAGCGGGGGGGCCACAAGAGACCCAGTACTTC.